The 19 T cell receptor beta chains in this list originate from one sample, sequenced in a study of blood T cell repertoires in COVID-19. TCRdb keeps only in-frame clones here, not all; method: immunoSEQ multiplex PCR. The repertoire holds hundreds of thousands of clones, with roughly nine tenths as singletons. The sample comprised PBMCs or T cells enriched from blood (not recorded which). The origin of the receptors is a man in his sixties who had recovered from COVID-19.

CDR3 in DNA: TGTGCCAGCAGTGACAGTTGGCCCTACGAGCAGTACTTC. Encoded protein: CASSDSWPYEQYF. J is TRBJ2-7 and V is TRBV6-1; D is uncertain. Germline loops: CDR1 MNHNS, CDR2 SASEGT. The CDR3 totals 13 residues. The ends were cut back, 3 bases at V and 2 bases at J, with 8 bases in the middle.

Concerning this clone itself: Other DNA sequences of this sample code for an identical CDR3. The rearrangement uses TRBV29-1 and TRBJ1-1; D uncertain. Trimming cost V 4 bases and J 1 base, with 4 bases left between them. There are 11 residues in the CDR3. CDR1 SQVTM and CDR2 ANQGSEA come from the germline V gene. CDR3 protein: CSVVRNTEAFF. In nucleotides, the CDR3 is TGCAGCGTTGTTAGGAACACTGAAGCTTTCTTT.

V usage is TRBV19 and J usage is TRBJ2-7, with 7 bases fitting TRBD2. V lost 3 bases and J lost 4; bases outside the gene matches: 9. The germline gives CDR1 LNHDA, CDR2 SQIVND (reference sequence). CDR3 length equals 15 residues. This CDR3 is CASSMKSQREYEQYF. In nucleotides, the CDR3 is TGTGCCAGTAGTATGAAGTCCCAGCGGGAATACGAGCAGTACTTC.

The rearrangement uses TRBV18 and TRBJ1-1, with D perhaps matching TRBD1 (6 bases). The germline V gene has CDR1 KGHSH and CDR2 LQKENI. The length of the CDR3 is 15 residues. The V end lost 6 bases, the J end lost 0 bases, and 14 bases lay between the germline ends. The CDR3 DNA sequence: TGTGCCAGCTCGCCCGGACAGAACATGAACACTGAAGCTTTCTTT. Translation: CASSPGQNMNTEAFF.

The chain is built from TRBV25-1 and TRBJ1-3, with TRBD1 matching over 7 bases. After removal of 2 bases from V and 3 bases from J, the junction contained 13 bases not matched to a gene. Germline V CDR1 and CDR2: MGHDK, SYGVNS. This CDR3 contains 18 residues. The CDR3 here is CASSETPPAGGFGNTIYF. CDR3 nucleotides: TGTGCCAGCAGTGAAACCCCCCCCGCAGGGGGGTTTGGAAACACCATATATTTT.

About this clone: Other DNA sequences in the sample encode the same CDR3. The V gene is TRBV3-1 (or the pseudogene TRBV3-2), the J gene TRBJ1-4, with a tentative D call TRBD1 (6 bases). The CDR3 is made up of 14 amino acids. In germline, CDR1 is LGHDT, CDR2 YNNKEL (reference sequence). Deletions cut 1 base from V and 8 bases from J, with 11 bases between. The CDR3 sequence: CASSQVRGGEKLFF. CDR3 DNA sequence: TGTGCCAGCAGCCAAGTCAGGGGAGGGGAAAAACTGTTTTTT.

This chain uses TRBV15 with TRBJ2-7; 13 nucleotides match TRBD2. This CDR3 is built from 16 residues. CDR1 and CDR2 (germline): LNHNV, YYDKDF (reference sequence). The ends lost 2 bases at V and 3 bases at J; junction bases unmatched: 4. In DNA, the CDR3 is TGTGCCACCAGCAGAAAACTAGCGGGAGGGGTCTACGAGCAGTACTTC. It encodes CATSRKLAGGVYEQYF.

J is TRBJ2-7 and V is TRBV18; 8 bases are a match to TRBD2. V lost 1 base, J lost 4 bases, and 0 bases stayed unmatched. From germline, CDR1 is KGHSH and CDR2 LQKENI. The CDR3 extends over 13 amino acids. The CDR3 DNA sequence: TGTGCCAGCTCACCACTAGCGGGGTACGAGCAGTACTTC. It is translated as CASSPLAGYEQYF. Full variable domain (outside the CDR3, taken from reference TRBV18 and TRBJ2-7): NAGVMQNPRHLVRRRGQEARLRCSPMKGHSHVYWYRQLPEEGLKFMVYLQKENIIDESGMPKERFSAEFPKEGPSILRIQQVVRGDSAAYFCASSPLAGYEQYFGPGTRLTVT.

CDR3 residues: CASSELGTESYEQYF. The CDR3, as DNA: TGTGCCAGCAGTGAATTAGGGACAGAGTCCTACGAGCAGTACTTC. This chain uses TRBV6-1 with TRBJ2-7; 7 positions agree with TRBD1. This CDR3 is 15 amino acids long. In germline, CDR1 is MNHNS, CDR2 SASEGT. The junction had 5 bases not matched to a gene; V was cut back by 2 bases and J by 1 base.

The CDR3 region has the DNA TGTGCCAGCAGCTTAGCGGGAGTCAGACAAAAACTGTTTTTT. Translating it yields CASSLAGVRQKLFF. V is TRBV11-2 and J is TRBJ1-4, with D unresolved. Germline V gene data show CDR1 as SGHAT and CDR2 as FQNNGV. Deletions cut 1 base from V and 9 bases from J, with 12 bases between. The CDR3 has 14 amino acids.

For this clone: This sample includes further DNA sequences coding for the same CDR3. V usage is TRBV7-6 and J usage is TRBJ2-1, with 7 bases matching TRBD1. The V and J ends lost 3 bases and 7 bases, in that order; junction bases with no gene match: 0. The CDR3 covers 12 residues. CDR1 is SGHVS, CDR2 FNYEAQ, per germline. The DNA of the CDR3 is TGTGCCAGCAGCTTCAGGGGGAATGAGCAGTTCTTC. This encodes CASSFRGNEQFF.

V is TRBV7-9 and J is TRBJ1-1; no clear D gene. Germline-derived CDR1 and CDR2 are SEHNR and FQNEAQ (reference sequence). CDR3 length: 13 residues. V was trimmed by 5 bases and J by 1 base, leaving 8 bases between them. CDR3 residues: CASSVDWNTEAFF. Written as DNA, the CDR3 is TGTGCCAGCAGCGTGGACTGGAACACTGAAGCTTTCTTT.

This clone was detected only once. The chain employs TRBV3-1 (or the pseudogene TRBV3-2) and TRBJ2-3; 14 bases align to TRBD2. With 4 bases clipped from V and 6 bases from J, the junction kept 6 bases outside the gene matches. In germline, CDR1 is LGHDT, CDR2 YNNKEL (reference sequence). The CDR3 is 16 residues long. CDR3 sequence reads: CASSRPGLAGVDTQYF. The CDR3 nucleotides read TGTGCCAGCAGCCGGCCGGGACTAGCGGGAGTGGATACGCAGTATTTT.

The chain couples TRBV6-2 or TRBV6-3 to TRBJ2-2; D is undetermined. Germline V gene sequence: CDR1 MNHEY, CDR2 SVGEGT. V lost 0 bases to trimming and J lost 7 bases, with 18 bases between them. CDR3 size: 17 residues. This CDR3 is CASSYSNLIALGGELFF. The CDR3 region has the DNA TGTGCCAGCAGTTACTCAAACCTCATCGCCCTCGGCGGGGAGCTGTTTTTT.

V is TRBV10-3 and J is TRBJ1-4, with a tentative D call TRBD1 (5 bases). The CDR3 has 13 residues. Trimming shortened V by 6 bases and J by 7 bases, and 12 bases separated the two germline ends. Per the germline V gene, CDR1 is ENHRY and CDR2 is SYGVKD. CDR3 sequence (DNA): TGTGCCATCAGCACAGGTTTAGGTGAAAAACTGTTTTTT. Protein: CAISTGLGEKLFF.

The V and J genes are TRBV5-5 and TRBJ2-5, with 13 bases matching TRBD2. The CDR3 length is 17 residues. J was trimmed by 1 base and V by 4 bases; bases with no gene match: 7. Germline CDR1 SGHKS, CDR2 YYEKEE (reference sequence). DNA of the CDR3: TGTGCCAGCAGCGAGGGACTAGCGGGATTCTTCCAAGAGACCCAGTACTTC. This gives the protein CASSEGLAGFFQETQYF.

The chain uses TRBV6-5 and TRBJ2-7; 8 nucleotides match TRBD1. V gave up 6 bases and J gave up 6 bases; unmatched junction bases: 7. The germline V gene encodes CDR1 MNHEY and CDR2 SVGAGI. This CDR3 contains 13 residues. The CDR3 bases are TGTGCCAGCAGAAACAAGGGGACAGGCGAGCAGTACTTC. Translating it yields CASRNKGTGEQYF.

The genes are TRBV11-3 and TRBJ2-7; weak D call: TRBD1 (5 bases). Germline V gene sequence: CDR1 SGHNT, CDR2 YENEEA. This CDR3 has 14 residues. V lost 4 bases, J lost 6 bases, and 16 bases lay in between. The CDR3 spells CASSYSSRGSEQYF. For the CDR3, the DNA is TGTGCCAGCAGCTACAGTTCAAGGGGCAGCGAGCAGTACTTC.

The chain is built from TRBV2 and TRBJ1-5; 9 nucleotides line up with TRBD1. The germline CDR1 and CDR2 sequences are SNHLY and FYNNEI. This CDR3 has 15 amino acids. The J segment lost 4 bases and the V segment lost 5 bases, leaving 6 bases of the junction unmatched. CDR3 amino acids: CASSFQTGGNQPQHF. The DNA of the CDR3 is TGTGCCAGCAGTTTCCAGACAGGGGGAAATCAGCCCCAGCATTTT.